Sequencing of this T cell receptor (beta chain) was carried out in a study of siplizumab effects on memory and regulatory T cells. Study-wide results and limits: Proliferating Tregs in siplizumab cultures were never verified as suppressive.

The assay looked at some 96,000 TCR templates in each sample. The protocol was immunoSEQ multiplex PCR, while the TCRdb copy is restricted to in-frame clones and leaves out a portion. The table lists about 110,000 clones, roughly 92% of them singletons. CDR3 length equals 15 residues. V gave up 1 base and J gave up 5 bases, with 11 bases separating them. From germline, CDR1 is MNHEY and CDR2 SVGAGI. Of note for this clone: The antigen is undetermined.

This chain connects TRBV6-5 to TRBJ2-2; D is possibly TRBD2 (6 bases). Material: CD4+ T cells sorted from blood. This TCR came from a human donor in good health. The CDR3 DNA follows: TGTGCCAGCAGTTACTGGAGGGCGGTAACCGGGGAGCTGTTTTTT. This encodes CASSYWRAVTGELFF.